The source of this T cell receptor (beta chain) is a study of blood T cell repertoires in COVID-19. The overall study: Acute and convalescent COVID-19 specimens originated in the United States, Italy and Spain. T cells, B-cell-depleted T cells, or PBMCs supplied cDNA or gDNA.

Germline V gene lookup returns CDR1 MNHEY and CDR2 SVGAGI. Losses at the gene ends were 6 bases for V and 5 bases for J; bases not matched to a gene: 6. This CDR3 contains 15 residues. In the original processing: Estimation of nucleated cell counts relied on the amplification of reference gene primers. The table came from immunoSEQ multiplex PCR; TCRdb's copy has only in-frame clones and leaves some out. V and J calls and clone size are as listed in that table; D and trimming were resolved from the DNA. The sample consists of around 190,000 clones, 85% to 90% of them appearing once. The rearrangement links TRBV6-5 to TRBJ2-1, with 11 bases fitting TRBD1. The sequence came from a woman between 55 and 75 years old with acute or convalescent COVID-19. Material for sequencing was peripheral blood. CDR3 region: CASSYGQGANNEQFF. The CDR3 DNA reads as TGTGCCAGCAGCTATGGACAGGGGGCCAACAATGAGCAGTTCTTC.